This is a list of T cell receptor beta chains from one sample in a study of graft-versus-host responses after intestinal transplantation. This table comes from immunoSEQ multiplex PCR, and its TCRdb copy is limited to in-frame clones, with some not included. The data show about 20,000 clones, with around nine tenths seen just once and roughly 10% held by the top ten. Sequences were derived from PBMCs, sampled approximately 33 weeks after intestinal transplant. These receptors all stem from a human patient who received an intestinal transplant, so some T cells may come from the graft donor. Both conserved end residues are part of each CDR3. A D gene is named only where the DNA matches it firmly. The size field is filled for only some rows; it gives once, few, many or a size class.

CASSIGTRQPTCNEQFF TGTGCCAGCAGCATCGGGACTAGACAGCCGACCTGCAATGAGCAGTTCTTC . TRBV21-1 . TRBJ2-1
CASSQGPFVRNPSGNTIYF TGCGCCAGCAGCCAAGGCCCCTTTGTTCGGAACCCCTCTGGAAACACCATATATTTT . TRBV4-1 . TRBJ1-3
CSAGINEQFF TGCAGTGCTGGGATCAATGAGCAGTTCTTC . TRBV20-1 . TRBJ2-1
CASSTAPGLGTEAFF TGTGCCAGCAGCACCGCGCCCGGGTTGGGCACTGAAGCTTTCTTT . TRBV21-1 . TRBJ1-1
CASRATGAVQPQHF TGCGCCAGCAGGGCGACAGGGGCGGTTCAGCCCCAGCATTTT TRBD1 TRBV10-1 . TRBJ1-5
CASSPNTDTQYF TGTGCCAGCAGCCCCAACACAGATACGCAGTATTTT . TRBV9 . TRBJ2-3
CASSPTPGAGEQYF TGTGCCAGCAGCCCCACCCCGGGGGCGGGGGAGCAGTACTTC . TRBV11-2 once TRBJ2-5
CASSQDWQNNQPQHF TGTGCCAGCAGCCAAGATTGGCAGAACAATCAGCCCCAGCATTTT . TRBV4-2 . TRBJ1-5
CASSSRGNTGELFF TGTGCCAGCAGCTCCCGGGGTAACACCGGGGAGCTGTTTTTT . TRBV13 once TRBJ2-2
CASNQPGRREDEQYF TGTGCCTCAAACCAACCCGGACGGAGGGAGGACGAGCAGTACTTC . TRBV30 . TRBJ2-7
CASRPQGREETQYF TGTGCCAGCAGGCCACAGGGGCGGGAAGAGACCCAGTACTTC TRBD1 TRBV11-2 once TRBJ2-5